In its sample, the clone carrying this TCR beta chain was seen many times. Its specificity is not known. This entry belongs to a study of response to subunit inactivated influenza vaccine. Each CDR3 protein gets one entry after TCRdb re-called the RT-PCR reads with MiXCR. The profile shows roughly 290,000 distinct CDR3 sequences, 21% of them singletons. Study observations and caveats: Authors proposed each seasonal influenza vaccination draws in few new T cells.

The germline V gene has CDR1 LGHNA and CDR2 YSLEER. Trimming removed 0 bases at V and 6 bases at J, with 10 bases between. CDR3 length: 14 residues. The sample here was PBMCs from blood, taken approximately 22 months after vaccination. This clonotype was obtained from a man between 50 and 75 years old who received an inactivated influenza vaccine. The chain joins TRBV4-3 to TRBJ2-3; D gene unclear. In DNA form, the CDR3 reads TGCGCCAGCAGCCAAGAACCCCAGAGGGATACGCAGTATTTT. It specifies CASSQEPQRDTQYF.